The source of this T cell receptor beta chain is a study of breast tumors, draining lymph nodes, adjacent tissues. The CDR3 runs to 13 residues. The germline CDR1 and CDR2 sequences are SGHDN and FVKESK. The V gene lost 3 bases and the J gene lost 4 bases, with 9 bases spanning the gap. A single record per CDR3 protein comes from TCRdb applying MiXCR to the multiplex PCR reads. The table shows 180,000 or so distinct CDR3 sequences, with roughly 35% occurring only once. Whole-study findings and limits: Data fit most tumor T cells coming from lymph node, expanding in tumor. Tumors had less TCR diversity than lymph nodes, more than nontumor tissue. Tumor T cell lymph node origin was a supported hypothesis, not proven.

Samples came from axillary lymph nodes draining the breast cancer. Concerning this clonotype: Its antigen remains unidentified. The conserved phenylalanine or tryptophan normally closing the CDR3 is absent here, so this likely arose from a read error.

The sequenced sample was axillary lymph node tissue. The chain carries TRBV14 and TRBJ2-5; no firm D call. The origin of this receptor is a female donor with breast cancer. Some clones in this sample may be carry-over from other donors' samples. CDR3 nucleotides: TGTGCCAGCAGCCAGGCGGTAAGAGAGACCCAGTACTCC. Translating it yields CASSQAVRETQYS.